The clone carrying this T cell receptor (beta chain) was seen more than once but under ten times. Its target is not known. The sample comes from a study of blood T cells in healthy people across ages. Study-wide points: Donors of long life had a larger count of naive CD4+ cells and greater diversity than aged donors.

V lost 1 base to trimming and J lost 7 bases; unmatched junction nucleotides: 10. The CDR3 runs to 17 residues. Germline CDR1 SEHNR, CDR2 FQNEAQ (reference sequence). Primers used in a second PCR of roughly 6 to 11 cycles were a sample-barcoded 5' primer and a J-beta primer mix. Using its own MiXCR run on the 5' RACE reads, TCRdb lists one record per CDR3 protein. Of about 1.4 million distinct CDR3 sequences listed, approximately 63% are singletons. The sequenced material came from blood. This sequence joins TRBV7-9 and TRBJ2-1; 10 nucleotides line up with TRBD2. This TCR derives from a man in his late teens or twenties in good health. Here the CDR3 reads CASSLDASGRPLNEQFF. Here the CDR3 DNA reads TGTGCCAGCAGCTTAGACGCTAGCGGGAGACCATTGAATGAGCAGTTCTTC.